The 15 T cell receptor beta chains reported below all come from one sample, sequenced in a study of OX40 agonist ivuxolimab in advanced cancers. Library preparation was by the immunoSEQ multiplex PCR assay. The table comes from immuneACCESS by way of TCRdb, which keeps in-frame sequences with V and J called. Part of the clones is missing from these tables; in studies checked, under half for an unresolved V gene and the rest for unknown reasons. The sample table holds approximately 61,000 clones, of which 80% to 95% were seen once. The top ten clones comprise approximately 18% of the sample. Sample: CD4+ or CD8+ T cells sorted from blood, taken in a trial of the OX40 agonist ivuxolimab. The receptors originated from an adult with an advanced solid tumor such as melanoma, head and neck, liver or kidney cancer.

The rearrangement uses TRBV4-1 and TRBJ1-1; possible D gene TRBD1, 6 bases. Germline CDR1 MGHRA, CDR2 YSYEKL. The ends were cut back, 0 bases at V and 0 bases at J, with 17 bases in the middle. The CDR3 loop spans 18 amino acids. The CDR3 is CASSQEGFRGYMNTEAFF. The CDR3 DNA sequence: TGCGCCAGCAGCCAAGAAGGATTCAGGGGATACATGAACACTGAAGCTTTCTTT.

CDR3 residues: CASSPVDRLNQPQHF. The DNA for the CDR3 is TGTGCCAGCAGTCCAGTGGACAGACTAAATCAGCCCCAGCATTTT. This chain links TRBV27 with TRBJ1-5; a weak D match, TRBD1 (6 bases). Germline assignment: CDR1 MNHEY and CDR2 SMNVEV (reference sequence). The ends were cut back, 5 bases at V and 4 bases at J, with 15 bases in the middle. This CDR3 is built from 15 residues.

V and J are TRBV7-6 and TRBJ2-5; tentatively, D is TRBD2 (5 bases). Trimming shortened V by 10 bases and J by 4 bases, and 16 bases separated the two germline ends. CDR3 length: 13 amino acids. Germline CDR1 is SGHVS and CDR2 is FNYEAQ. The CDR3 sequence: CATQRDLGETQYF. In DNA, the CDR3 is TGTGCCACCCAACGGGATTTGGGAGAGACCCAGTACTTC.

The gene calls are TRBV28 and TRBJ2-7; D gene ambiguous. Trimming left V 3 bases short and J 6 bases short, with 15 bases between. The CDR3 has 14 amino acids. Germline V gene data show CDR1 as MDHEN and CDR2 as SYDVKM. The CDR3 DNA is TGTGCCAGCAGTTTGACGCTAAAAGGGATCGAGCAGTACTTC. It codes for CASSLTLKGIEQYF.

The chain combines TRBV15 with TRBJ1-1; a possible D gene is TRBD1 (6 bases). In germline, CDR1 is LNHNV, CDR2 YYDKDF (reference sequence). V was clipped by 5 bases and J by 1 base, with 8 bases between them. There are 13 residues in the CDR3. CDR3 protein: CATSSDRNTEAFF. CDR3 in DNA: TGTGCCACCAGCTCGGACAGGAACACTGAAGCTTTCTTT.

The V and J genes are TRBV11-2 and TRBJ2-7; no firm D call. CDR3 size: 16 residues. CDR1 SGHAT and CDR2 FQNNGV come from the germline V gene. V was shortened by 1 base and J by 4 bases, with 17 bases between the two germline ends. CDR3 amino acids: CASSLASSVLGYEQYF. The CDR3 DNA reads as TGTGCCAGCAGCTTAGCATCCTCCGTCTTGGGGTACGAGCAGTACTTC.

The chain recombines TRBV7-9 with TRBJ1-2, with D hard to call. The CDR3 runs to 16 residues. Between the trimmed V and J ends, which lost 3 bases and 8 bases, there was a span of 22 bases. The germline V gene encodes CDR1 SEHNR and CDR2 FQNEAQ (reference sequence). CDR3 amino acids: CASSFTGFTPSSGYTF. For the CDR3, the DNA is TGTGCCAGCAGCTTTACGGGTTTTACCCCGAGTTCGGGCTACACCTTC.

V and J are TRBV19 and TRBJ1-2; D is perhaps TRBD1 (6 bases). CDR3 length equals 15 residues. Germline V gene lookup returns CDR1 LNHDA and CDR2 SQIVND (reference sequence). V lost 1 base, J lost 4 bases, and 13 bases lay in between. CDR3 sequence (DNA): TGTGCCAGTAGTATAGGCCCCGGCAGGGGCTATGGCTACACCTTC. Translated: CASSIGPGRGYGYTF.

The chain uses TRBV6-5 and TRBJ2-3; 7 nucleotides line up with TRBD2. Unmatched junction bases numbered 6, after V lost 3 bases and J lost 3 bases. This CDR3 is 15 amino acids long. Germline CDR1 is MNHEY and CDR2 is SVGAGI. The CDR3 DNA sequence: TGTGCCAGCAGTTATGGACTAGAGGGGACAGATACGCAGTATTTT. Amino acid sequence: CASSYGLEGTDTQYF.

The chain has TRBV19 and TRBJ2-3; D is tentatively TRBD1 or TRBD2 (7 bases each). V lost 3 bases and J lost 4, with 11 bases in between. This CDR3 contains 14 residues. Germline V lookup: CDR1 LNHDA, CDR2 SQIVND (reference sequence). The CDR3 protein is CASSMAGGADTQYF. CDR3 sequence (DNA): TGTGCCAGTAGTATGGCAGGGGGGGCAGATACGCAGTATTTT.

The chain couples TRBV7-9 to TRBJ1-2; 11 bases fit TRBD1. Per germline, CDR1 SEHNR and CDR2 FQNEAQ (reference sequence). V was clipped by 1 base and J by 2 bases; unmatched bases: 0. The CDR3 has 15 residues. In DNA form, the CDR3 reads TGTGCCAGCAGCTTAGGGACAGGGGGCAACTATGGCTACACCTTC. Amino acid sequence: CASSLGTGGNYGYTF.

The gene calls are TRBV11-2 and TRBJ2-7; 7 nucleotides match TRBD1. Looked up from germline, CDR1 is SGHAT and CDR2 is FQNNGV. V was clipped by 2 bases and J by 3 bases; unmatched bases: 7. The CDR3 contains 15 residues. CDR3 region: CASSLRQGKVYEQYF. The CDR3 region has the DNA TGTGCCAGCAGCTTAAGACAGGGTAAGGTCTACGAGCAGTACTTC.

In nucleotides, the CDR3 is TGTGCCAGCAGCACGACACTCAATCAGCCCCAGCATTTT. Translation gives CASSTTLNQPQHF. The J gene is TRBJ1-5, the V gene TRBV7-9; D is unresolved. From germline, CDR1 is SEHNR and CDR2 FQNEAQ (reference sequence). The CDR3 spans 13 residues. V was shortened by 5 bases and J by 3 bases, with 8 bases between the two germline ends.

The rearrangement links TRBV4-1 to TRBJ1-4; D possibly corresponds to TRBD1 (6 bases). V gave up 4 bases and J gave up 5 bases, with 14 bases separating them. The CDR3 covers 15 residues. Germline CDR1 is MGHRA and CDR2 is YSYEKL. DNA of the CDR3: TGCGCCAGCAGCCCGGAGACAGGCTTAAATGAAAAACTGTTTTTT. Encoded protein: CASSPETGLNEKLFF.

The chain carries TRBV7-9 and TRBJ2-2, with TRBD1 matching over 8 bases. The length of the CDR3 is 17 residues. The germline V gene encodes CDR1 SEHNR and CDR2 FQNEAQ (reference sequence). The junction had 13 bases not matched to a gene; V was cut back by 7 bases and J by 3 bases. DNA of the CDR3: TGTGCCAGCATCCCAGAAGGCAGGGGGCAGCACACCGGGGAGCTGTTTTTT. Translating it yields CASIPEGRGQHTGELFF. Combining the CDR3 with reference TRBV7-9 and TRBJ2-2 gives the whole variable domain DTGVSQNPRHKITKRGQNVTFRCDPISEHNRLYWYRQTLGQGPEFLTYFQNEAQLEKSRLLSDRFSAERPKGSFSTLEIQRTEQGDSAMYLCASIPEGRGQHTGELFFGEGSRLTVL.